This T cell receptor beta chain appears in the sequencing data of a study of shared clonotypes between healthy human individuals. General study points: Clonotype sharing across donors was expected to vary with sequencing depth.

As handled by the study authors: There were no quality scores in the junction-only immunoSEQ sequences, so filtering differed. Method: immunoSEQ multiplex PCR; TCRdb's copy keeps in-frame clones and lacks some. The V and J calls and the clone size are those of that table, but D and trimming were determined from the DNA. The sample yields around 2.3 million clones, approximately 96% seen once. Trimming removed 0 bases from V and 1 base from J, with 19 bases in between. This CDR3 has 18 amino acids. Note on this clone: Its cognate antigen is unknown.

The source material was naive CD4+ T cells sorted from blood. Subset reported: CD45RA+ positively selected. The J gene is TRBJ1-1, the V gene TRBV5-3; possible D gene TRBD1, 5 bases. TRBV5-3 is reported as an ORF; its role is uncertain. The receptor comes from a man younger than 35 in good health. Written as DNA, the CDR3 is TGTGCCAGAAGCTTGGCCCCAGGGAACAGGTACGGGAACACTGAAGCTTTCTTT. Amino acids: CARSLAPGNRYGNTEAFF.